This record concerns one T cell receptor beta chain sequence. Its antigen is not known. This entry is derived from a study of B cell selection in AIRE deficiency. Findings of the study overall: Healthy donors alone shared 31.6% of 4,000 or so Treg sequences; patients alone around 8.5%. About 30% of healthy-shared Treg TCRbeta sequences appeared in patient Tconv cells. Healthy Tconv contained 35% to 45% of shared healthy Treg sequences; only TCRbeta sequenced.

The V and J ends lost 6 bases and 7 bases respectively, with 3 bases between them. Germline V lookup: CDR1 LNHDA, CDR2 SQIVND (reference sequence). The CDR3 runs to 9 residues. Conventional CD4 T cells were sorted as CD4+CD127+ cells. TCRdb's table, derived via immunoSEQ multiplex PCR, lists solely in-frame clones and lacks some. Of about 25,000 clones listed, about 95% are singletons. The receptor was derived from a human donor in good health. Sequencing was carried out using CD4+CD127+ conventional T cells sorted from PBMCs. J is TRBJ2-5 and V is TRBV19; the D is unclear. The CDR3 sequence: CASRRTQYF. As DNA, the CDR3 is TGTGCCAGTAGGCGGACCCAGTACTTC.